A single sample gave rise to the 4 T cell receptor beta chains below, sequenced in a study of early T cells in non-severe SARS-CoV-2 infection. TCRdb re-derived calls from the 5' RACE reads in MiXCR, one entry per CDR3 protein. Among roughly 55,000 distinct CDR3 sequences listed, 6.2% were seen once. Material for sequencing was whole blood. Receptor source: an adult who was a healthcare worker with PCR-confirmed SARS-CoV-2 infection or an uninfected control (not recorded which).

The chain uses TRBV12-3 or TRBV12-4 and TRBJ2-7; TRBD2 agrees at 12 bases. The junction had 3 bases not matched to a gene; V was cut back by 6 bases and J by 3 bases. CDR3 length: 14 residues. CDR3 amino acids: CASRTSGGLYEQYF. The CDR3 bases are TGTGCCAGCAGGACTAGCGGGGGACTCTACGAGCAGTACTTC.

This clonotype came up a few times. The gene calls are TRBV25-1 and TRBJ2-3; no clear D. There are 14 residues in the CDR3. The germline V gene encodes CDR1 MGHDK and CDR2 SYGVNS. The V end lost 4 bases, the J end lost 0 bases, and 8 bases lay between the germline ends. In nucleotides, the CDR3 is TGTGCCAGCAGTGCTGGGTCTAGCACAGATACGCAGTATTTT. The encoded protein is CASSAGSSTDTQYF.

This clonotype came up many times. The chain employs TRBV5-4 and TRBJ1-6; D ambiguous. Deletions cut 4 bases from V and 4 bases from J, with 6 bases between. Germline assignment: CDR1 SGHNT and CDR2 YYREEE (reference sequence). CDR3 size: 13 residues. The CDR3 reads CASSTGYNSPLHF. For the CDR3, the DNA is TGTGCCAGCAGCACTGGGTATAATTCACCCCTCCACTTT.

This clonotype has ten or more counts. This chain connects TRBV19 to TRBJ1-5; tentatively, D is TRBD1 (5 bases). In germline, CDR1 is LNHDA, CDR2 SQIVND (reference sequence). The V and J ends lost 1 base and 4 bases respectively, with 5 bases between them. This CDR3 has 13 amino acids. CDR3 DNA sequence: TGTGCCAGTAGTATAGCAGGGAATCAGCCCCAGCATTTT. Its protein is CASSIAGNQPQHF.